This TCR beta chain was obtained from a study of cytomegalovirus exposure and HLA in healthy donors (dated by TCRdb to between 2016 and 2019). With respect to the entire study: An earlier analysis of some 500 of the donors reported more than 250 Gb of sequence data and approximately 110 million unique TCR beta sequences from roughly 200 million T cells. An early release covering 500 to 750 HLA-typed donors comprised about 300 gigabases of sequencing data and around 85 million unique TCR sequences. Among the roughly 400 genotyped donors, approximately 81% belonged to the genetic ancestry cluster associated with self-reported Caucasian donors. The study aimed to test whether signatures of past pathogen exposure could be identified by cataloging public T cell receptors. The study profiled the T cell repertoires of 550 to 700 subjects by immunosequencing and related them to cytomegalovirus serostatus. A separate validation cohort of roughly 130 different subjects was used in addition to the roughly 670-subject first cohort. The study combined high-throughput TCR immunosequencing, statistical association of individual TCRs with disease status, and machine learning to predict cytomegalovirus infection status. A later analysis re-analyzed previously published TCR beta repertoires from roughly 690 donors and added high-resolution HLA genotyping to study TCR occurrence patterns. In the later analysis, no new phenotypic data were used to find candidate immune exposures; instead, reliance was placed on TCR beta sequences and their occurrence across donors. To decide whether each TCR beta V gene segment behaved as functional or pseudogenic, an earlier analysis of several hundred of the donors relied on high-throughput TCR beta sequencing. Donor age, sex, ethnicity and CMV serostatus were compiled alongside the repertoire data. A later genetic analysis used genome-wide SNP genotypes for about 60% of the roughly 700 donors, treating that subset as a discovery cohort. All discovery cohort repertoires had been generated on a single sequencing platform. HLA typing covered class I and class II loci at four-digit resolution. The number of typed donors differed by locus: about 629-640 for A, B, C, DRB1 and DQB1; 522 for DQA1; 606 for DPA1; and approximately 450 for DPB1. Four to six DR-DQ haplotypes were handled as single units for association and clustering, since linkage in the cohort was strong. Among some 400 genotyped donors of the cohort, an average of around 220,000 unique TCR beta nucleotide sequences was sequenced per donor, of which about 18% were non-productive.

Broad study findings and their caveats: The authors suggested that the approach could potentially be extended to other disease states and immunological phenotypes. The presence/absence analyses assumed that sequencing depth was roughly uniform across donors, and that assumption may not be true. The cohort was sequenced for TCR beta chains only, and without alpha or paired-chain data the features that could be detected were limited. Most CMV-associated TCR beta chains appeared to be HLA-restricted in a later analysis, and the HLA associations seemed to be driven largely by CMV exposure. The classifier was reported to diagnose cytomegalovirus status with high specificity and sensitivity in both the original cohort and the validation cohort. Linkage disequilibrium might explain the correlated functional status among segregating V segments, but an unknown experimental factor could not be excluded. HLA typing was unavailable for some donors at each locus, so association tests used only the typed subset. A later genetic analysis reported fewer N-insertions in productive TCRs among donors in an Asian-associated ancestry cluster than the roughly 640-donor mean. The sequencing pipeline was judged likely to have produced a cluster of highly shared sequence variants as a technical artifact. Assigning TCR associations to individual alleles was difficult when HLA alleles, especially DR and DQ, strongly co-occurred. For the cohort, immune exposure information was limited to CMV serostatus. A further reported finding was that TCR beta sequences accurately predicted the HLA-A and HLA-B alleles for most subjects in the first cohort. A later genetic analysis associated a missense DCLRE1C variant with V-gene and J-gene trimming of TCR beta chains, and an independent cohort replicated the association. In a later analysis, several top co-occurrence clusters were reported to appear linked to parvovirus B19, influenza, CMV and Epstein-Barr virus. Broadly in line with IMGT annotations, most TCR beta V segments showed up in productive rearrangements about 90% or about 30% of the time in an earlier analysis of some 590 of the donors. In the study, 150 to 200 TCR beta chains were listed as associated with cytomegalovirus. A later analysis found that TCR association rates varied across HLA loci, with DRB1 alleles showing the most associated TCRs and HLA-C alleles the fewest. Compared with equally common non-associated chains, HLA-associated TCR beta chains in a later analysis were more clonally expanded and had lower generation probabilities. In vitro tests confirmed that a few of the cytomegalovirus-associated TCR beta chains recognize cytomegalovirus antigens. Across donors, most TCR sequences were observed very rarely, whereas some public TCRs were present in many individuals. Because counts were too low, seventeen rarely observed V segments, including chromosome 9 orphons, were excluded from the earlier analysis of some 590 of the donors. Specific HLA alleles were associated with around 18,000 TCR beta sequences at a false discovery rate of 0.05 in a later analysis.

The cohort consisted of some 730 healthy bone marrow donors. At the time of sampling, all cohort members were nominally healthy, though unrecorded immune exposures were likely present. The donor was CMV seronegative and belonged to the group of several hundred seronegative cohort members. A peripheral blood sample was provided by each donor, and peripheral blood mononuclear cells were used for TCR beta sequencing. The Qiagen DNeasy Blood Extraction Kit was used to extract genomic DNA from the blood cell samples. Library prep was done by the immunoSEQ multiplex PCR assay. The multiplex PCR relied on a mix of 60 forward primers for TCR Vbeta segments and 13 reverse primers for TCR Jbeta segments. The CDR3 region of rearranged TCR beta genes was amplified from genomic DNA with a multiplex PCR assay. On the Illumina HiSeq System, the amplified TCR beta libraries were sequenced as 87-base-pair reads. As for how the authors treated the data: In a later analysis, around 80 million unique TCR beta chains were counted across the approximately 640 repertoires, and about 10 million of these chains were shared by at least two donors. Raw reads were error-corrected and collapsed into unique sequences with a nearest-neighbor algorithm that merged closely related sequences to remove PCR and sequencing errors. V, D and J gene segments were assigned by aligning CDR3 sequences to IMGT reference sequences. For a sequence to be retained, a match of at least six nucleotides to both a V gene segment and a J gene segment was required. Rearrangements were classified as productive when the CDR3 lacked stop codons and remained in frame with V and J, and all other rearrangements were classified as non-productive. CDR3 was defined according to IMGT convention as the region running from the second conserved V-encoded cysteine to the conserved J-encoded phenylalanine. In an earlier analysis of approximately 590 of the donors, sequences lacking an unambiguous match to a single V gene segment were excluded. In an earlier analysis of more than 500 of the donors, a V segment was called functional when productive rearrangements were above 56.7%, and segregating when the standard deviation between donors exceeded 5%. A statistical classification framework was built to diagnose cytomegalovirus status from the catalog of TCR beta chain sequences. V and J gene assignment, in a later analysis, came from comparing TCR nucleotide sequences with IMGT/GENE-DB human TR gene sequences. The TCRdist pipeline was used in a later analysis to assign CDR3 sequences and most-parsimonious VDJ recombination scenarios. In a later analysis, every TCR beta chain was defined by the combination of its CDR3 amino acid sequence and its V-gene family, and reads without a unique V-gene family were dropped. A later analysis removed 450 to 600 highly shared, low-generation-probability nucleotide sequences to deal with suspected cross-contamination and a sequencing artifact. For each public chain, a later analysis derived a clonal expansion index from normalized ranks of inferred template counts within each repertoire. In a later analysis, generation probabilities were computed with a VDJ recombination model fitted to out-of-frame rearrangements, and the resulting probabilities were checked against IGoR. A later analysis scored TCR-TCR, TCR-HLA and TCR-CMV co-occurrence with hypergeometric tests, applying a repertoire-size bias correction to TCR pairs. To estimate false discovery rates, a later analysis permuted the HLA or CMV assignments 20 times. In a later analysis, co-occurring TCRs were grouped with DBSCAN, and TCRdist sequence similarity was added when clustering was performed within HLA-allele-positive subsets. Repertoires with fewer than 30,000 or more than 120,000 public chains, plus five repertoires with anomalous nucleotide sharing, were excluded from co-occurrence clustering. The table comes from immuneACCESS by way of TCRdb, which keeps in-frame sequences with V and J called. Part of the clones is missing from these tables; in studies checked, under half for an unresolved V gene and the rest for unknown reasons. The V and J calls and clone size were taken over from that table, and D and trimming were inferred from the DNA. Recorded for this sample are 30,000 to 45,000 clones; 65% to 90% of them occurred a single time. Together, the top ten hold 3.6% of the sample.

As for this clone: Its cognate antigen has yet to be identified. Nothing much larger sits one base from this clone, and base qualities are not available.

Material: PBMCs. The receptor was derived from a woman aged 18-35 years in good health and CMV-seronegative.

The DNA reads as follows: TGCGCCAGCAGCCAAGTCGACGGAAGCGGGCCCCAGCATTTT. Translated, this gives CASSQVDGSGPQHF. The chain was built from TRBV4-1 and TRBJ1-5; the D gene is unclear. From the cysteine up to the phenylalanine, the CDR3 has a length of 14 residues. Just CDR3 DNA is preserved here, 42 bases in frame from base 1. V was cut back by 1 base and J by 9 bases, leaving a gap of 13 bases between them. For CDR1 and CDR2, the germline V gene lists MGHRA and YSYEKL.